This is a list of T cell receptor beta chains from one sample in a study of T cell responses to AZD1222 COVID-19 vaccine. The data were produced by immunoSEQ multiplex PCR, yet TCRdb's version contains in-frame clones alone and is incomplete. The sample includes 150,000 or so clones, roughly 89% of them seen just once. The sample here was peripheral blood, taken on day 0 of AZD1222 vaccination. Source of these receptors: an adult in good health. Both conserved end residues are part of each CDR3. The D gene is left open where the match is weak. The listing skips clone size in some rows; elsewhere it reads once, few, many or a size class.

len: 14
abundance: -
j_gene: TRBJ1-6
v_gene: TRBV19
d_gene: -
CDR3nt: TGTGCCAGTAGTATAGAGGGCCCCTCTTCACCCCTCCACTTT
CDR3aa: CASSIEGPSSPLHF

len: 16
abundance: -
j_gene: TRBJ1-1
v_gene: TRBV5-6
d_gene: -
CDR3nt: TGTGCCAGCAGCTTAGGCAGGTCCTGGGGGAACACTGAAGCTTTCTTT
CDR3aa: CASSLGRSWGNTEAFF

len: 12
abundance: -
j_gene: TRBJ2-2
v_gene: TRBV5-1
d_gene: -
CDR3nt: TGCGCCAGCAGGAACAACACCGGGGAGCTGTTTTTT
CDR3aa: CASRNNTGELFF

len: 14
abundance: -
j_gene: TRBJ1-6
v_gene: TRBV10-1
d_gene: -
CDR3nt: TGCGCCAGCTCGTCGGGAGGGGTTAATTCACCCCTCCACTTT
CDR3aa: CASSSGGVNSPLHF

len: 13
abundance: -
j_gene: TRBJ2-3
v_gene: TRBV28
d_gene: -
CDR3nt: TGTGCCAGCAGTTTGCGGGACACAGATACGCAGTATTTT
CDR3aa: CASSLRDTDTQYF

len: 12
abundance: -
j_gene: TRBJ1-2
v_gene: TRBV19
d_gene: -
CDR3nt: TGTGCCAGTAGTATGGTACAGGGAGGGGGCACCTTC
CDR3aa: CASSMVQGGGTF

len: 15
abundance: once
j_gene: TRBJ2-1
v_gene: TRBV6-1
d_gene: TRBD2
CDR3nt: TGTGCCAGCAGTGAACGGGGGGACTCCTACAATGAGCAGTTCTTC
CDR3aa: CASSERGDSYNEQFF

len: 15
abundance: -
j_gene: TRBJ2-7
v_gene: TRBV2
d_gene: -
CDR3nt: TGTGCCAGCAACCTCCTCGGGGATAGCTCCTACGAGCAGTACTTC
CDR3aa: CASNLLGDSSYEQYF

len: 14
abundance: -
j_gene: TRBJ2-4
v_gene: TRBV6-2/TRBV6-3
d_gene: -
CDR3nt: TGTGCCAGCAGCCGGGACCCACGCCTTAACATTCAGTACTTC
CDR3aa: CASSRDPRLNIQYF

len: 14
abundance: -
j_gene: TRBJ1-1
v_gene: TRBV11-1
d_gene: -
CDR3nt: TGTGCCAGCAGCTTAGTTAGGGGCAACCCTGAAGCTTTCTTT
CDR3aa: CASSLVRGNPEAFF

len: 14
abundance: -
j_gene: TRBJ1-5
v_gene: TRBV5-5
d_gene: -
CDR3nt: TGTGCCAGCAGCCAATTGTATAGCAATCAGCCCCAGCATTTT
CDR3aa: CASSQLYSNQPQHF

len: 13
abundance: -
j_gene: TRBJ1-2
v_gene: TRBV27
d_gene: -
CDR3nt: TGTGCCAGCAGCCATGGAGGGGACTATGGCTACACCTTC
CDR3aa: CASSHGGDYGYTF

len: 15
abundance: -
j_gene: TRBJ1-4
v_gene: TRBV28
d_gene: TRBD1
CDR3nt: TGTGCCAGCAGTTTACCGACAGGGGCTAATGAAAAACTGTTTTTT
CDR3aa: CASSLPTGANEKLFF

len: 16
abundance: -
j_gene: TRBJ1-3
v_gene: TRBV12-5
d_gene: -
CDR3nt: TGTGCTAGTGGTTTGGCCGGATCTGGGGGAACTAACACCATATATTTT
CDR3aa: CASGLAGSGGTNTIYF

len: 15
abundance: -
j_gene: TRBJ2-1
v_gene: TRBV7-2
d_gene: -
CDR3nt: TGTGCCAGCAGCTTATACCACCAGGGGTACAATGAGCAGTTCTTC
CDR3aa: CASSLYHQGYNEQFF

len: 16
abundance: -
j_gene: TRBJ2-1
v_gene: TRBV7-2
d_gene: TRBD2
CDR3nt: TGTGCCAGCAGCTTAGTCGGGACTAGCGGTAACAATGAGCAGTTCTTC
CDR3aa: CASSLVGTSGNNEQFF

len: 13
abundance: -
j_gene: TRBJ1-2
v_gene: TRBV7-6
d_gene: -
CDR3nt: TGTGCCAGCAGCTTTGGCGGAAACTATGGCTACACCTTC
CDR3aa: CASSFGGNYGYTF

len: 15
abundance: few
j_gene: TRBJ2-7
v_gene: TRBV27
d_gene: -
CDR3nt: TGTGCCAGCAGAAGCGGCAGTAGCTTGTCCTACGAGCAGTACTTC
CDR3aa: CASRSGSSLSYEQYF

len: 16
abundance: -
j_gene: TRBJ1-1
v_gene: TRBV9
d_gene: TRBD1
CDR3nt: TGTGCCAGCAGCGTAGGGGGGACAGGGGTGAACACTGAAGCTTTCTTT
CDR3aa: CASSVGGTGVNTEAFF

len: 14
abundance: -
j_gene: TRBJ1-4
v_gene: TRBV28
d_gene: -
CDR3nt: TGTGCCAGCAGTTTATCGACTTGGGGGCCGGAACTGTTTTTT
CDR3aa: CASSLSTWGPELFF